This entry concerns a single T cell receptor (beta chain). The antigen remains undetermined. Sequenced by immunoSEQ multiplex PCR; TCRdb stores in-frame clones only, minus some. This table has around 40,000 clones, 68% appearing once. This sample is part of a study of vaccination effects on CD4 cells after COVID-19. Broader study findings: Vaccine- and infection-induced clones showed marked clonal contraction late following vaccination.

Culture lasted over 9 days before CD4+ T cell isolation. No vaccinee had earlier SARS-CoV-2 infection, and nucleocapsid antibodies were negative. This CDR3 contains 14 residues. V shed 11 bases, J shed 6 bases, and the junction held 5 bases outside the gene matches. The germline CDR1 and CDR2 sequences are MNHEY and SVGAGI. This receptor was taken from a human donor who received a COVID-19 vaccine. The sample in question was CD4+ T cells from PBMCs cultured without peptide, obtained before COVID-19 vaccination. The V and J genes are TRBV6-5 and TRBJ2-2; 14 positions match TRBD2. CDR3 bases: TGTGCCGTTCGGACTAGCGGGAGGCCCGGGGAGCTGTTTTTT. Translated, it gives CAVRTSGRPGELFF.